A few counts support the clone carrying this T cell receptor (beta chain). Its antigen is not identified. The data belong to a study of T-cell memory formation after mild COVID-19. TCRdb fed the 5' RACE reads into MiXCR, producing one record per CDR3 protein. The sample holds fewer than 400,000 distinct CDR3 sequences, roughly 15% seen once. The CDR3 extends over 14 amino acids. Trimming took off 5 bases at V and 2 bases at J, with 14 bases between the two ends. CDR1 SGHNT and CDR2 YYREEE come from the germline V gene (reference sequence). Findings and limits, study-wide: Among contracting clones, CD4+ were mainly CM/EM and CD8+ enriched in EMRA. Memory cells collected pre-infection included some clones that later responded, suggesting cross-reactive memory joined.

Input material: PBMCs or a T cell subset sorted from them (not recorded which). The clonotype originates from a man aged 18 to 35 who had mild COVID-19 (a few samples of this study predate the infection). Cell type and time point are not known. The genes are TRBV5-4 and TRBJ2-7, with D tentatively TRBD1 or TRBD2 (5 bases each). The chain's CDR3 is CASSTPGPPYEQYF. DNA of the CDR3: TGTGCCAGCAGTACCCCGGGGCCTCCCTACGAGCAGTACTTC. The whole variable domain, remainder taken from reference TRBV5-4 and TRBJ2-7, is ETGVTQSPTHLIKTRGQQVTLRCSSQSGHNTVSWYQQALGQGPQFIFQYYREEENGRGNFPPRFSGLQFPNYSSELNVNALELDDSALYLCASSTPGPPYEQYFGPGTRLTVT.